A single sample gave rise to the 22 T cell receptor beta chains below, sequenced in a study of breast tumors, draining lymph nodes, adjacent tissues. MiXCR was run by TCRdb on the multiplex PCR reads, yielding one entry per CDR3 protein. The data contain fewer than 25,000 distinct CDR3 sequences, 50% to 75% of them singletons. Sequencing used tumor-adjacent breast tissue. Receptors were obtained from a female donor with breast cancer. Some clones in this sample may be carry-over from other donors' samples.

The CDR3 sequence is CASSEVLETQYF. CDR3 sequence (DNA): TGTGCCAGCAGTGAAGTTCTGGAGACCCAGTACTTC. The rearrangement joins TRBV2 to TRBJ2-5; the D is unclear. The ends were cut back, 1 base at V and 5 bases at J, with 5 bases in the middle. This CDR3 has 12 amino acids. Germline V CDR1 and CDR2: SNHLY, FYNNEI.

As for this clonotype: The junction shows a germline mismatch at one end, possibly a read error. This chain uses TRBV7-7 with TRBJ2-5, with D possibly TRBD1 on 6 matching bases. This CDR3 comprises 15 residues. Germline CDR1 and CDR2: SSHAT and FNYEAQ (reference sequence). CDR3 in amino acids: CASSLGHQYQETQYF. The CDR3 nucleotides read TGTGCTAGCAGCTTGGGACACCAGTACCAAGAGACCCAGTACTTC.

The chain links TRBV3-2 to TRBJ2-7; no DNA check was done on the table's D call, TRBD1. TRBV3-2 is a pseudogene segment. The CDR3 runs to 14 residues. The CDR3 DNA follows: TGTGCCAACGACAGGGGGGCGAGCTCCTACGAGCAGTACTTC. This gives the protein CANDRGASSYEQYF.

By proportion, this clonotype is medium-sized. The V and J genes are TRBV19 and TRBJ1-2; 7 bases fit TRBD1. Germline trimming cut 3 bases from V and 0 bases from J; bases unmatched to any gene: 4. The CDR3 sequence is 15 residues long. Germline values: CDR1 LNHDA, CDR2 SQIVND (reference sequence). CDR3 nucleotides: TGTGCCAGTAGTATTCGACAGGGTGCTAACTATGGCTACACCTTC. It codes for CASSIRQGANYGYTF.

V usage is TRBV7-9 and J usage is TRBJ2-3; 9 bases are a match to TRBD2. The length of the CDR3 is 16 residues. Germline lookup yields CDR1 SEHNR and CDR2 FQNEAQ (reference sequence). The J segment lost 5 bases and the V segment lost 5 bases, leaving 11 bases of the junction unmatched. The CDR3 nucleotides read TGTGCCAGCAGCCACATCTGCGGGGGGGCGAAAGATACGCAGTATTTT. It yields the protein CASSHICGGAKDTQYF.

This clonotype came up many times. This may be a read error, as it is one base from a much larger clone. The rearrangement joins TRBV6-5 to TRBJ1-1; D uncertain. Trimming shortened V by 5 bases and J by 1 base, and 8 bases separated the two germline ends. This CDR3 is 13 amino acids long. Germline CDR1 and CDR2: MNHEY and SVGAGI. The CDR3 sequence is CASSPLKNTEAFF. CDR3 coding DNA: TGTGCCAGCAGTCCCCTCAAGAACACTGAAGCTTTCTTT.

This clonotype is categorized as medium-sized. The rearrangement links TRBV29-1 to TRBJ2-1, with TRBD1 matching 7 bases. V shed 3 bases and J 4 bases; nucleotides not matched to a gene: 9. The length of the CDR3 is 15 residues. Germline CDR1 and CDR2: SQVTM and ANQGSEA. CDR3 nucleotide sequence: TGCAGCGTTGAGATATGGGACAGCCGATACAATGAGCAGTTCTTC. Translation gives CSVEIWDSRYNEQFF.

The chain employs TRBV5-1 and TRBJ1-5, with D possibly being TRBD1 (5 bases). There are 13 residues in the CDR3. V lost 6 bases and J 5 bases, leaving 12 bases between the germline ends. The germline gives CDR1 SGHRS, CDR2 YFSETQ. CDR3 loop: CASTPGGDQPQHF. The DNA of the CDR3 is TGCGCCAGCACCCCGGGGGGGGATCAGCCCCAGCATTTT.

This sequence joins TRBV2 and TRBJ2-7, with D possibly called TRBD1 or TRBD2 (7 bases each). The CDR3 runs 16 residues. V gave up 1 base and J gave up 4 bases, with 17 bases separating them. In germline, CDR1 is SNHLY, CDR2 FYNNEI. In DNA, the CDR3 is TGTGCCAGCAGTGAAGGGGGGAGGGGGCCTAGGTACGAGCAGTACTTC. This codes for CASSEGGRGPRYEQYF.

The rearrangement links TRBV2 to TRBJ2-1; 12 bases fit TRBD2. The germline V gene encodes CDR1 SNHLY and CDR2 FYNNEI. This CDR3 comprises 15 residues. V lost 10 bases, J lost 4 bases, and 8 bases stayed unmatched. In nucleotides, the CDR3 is TGTGCCACCTCTTGGACTAGCGGGATTTACAATGAGCAGTTCTTC. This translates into CATSWTSGIYNEQFF.

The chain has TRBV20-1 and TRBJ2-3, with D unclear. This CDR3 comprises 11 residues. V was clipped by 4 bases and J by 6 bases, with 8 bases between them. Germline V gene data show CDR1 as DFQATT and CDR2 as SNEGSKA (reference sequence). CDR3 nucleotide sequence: TGCAGTGCTATGCTGCTCGATACGCAGTATTTT. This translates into CSAMLLDTQYF.

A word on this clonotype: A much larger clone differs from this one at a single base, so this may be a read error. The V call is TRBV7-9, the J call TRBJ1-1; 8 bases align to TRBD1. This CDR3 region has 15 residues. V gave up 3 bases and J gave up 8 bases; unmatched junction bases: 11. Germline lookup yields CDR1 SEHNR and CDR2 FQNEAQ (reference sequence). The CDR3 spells CASSFQGQAMKEAFF. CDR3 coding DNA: TGTGCCAGCAGCTTCCAGGGACAGGCTATGAAAGAAGCTTTCTTT.

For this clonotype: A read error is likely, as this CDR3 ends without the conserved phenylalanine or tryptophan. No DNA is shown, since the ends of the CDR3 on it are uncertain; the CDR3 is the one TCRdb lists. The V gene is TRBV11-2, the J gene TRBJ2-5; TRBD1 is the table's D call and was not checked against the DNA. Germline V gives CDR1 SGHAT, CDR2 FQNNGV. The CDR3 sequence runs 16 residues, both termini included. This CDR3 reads CASSLNTGAGGYTFGS.

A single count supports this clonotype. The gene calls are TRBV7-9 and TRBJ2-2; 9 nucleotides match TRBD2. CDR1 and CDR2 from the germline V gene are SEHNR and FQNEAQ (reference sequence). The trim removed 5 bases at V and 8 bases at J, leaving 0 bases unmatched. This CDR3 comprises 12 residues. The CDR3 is CASSGLAGELFF. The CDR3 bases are TGTGCCAGCAGCGGACTAGCGGGGGAGCTGTTTTTT. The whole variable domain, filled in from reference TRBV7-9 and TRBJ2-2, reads DTGVSQNPRHKITKRGQNVTFRCDPISEHNRLYWYRQTLGQGPEFLTYFQNEAQLEKSRLLSDRFSAERPKGSFSTLEIQRTEQGDSAMYLCASSGLAGELFFGEGSRLTVL.

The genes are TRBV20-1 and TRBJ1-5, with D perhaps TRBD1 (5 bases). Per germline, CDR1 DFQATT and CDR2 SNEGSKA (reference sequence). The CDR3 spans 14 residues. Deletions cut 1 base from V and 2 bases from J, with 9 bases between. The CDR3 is CSARAQGGNQPQHF. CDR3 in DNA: TGCAGTGCTAGAGCCCAGGGTGGCAATCAGCCCCAGCATTTT.

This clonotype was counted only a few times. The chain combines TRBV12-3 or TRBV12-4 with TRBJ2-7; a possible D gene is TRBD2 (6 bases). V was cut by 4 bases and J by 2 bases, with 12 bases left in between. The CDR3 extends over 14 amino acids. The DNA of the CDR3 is TGTGCCAGCAGTTCGTGGGAGGTACCCTACGAGCAGTACTTC. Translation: CASSSWEVPYEQYF.

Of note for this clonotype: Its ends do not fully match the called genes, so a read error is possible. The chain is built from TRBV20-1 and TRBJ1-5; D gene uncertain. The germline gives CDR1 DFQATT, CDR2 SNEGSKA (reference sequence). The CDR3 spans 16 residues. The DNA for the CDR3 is TGCAGTGCTAGAGAGGGCGAAGGAAGGAGCAGTCAGCCCCAGCATTTT. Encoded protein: CSAREGEGRSSQPQHF.

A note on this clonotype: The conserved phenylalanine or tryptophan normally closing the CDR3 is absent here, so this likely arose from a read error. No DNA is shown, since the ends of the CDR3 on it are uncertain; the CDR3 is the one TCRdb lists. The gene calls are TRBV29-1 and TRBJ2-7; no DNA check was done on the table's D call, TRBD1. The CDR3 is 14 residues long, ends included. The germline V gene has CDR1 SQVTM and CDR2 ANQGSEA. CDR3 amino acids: CSRAAKVSPSSRNL.

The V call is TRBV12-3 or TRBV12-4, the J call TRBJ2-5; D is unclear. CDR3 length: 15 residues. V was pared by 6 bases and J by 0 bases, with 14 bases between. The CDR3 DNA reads TGTGCCAGCAGCCCAACGGCAGGCGACCAAGAGACCCAGTACTTC. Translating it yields CASSPTAGDQETQYF.

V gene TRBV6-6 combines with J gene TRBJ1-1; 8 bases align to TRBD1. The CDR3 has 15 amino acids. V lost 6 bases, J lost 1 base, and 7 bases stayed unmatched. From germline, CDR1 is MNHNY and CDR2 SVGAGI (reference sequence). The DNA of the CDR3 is TGTGCCAGCAGCAGACCGGGACAGGAGAACACTGAAGCTTTCTTT. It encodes CASSRPGQENTEAFF.

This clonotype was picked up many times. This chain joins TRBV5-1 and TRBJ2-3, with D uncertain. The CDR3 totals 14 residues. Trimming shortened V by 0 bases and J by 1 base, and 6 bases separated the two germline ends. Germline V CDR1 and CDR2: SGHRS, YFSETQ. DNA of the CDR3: TGCGCCAGCAGCTTGGGACGTCGCACAGATACGCAGTATTTT. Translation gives CASSLGRRTDTQYF.

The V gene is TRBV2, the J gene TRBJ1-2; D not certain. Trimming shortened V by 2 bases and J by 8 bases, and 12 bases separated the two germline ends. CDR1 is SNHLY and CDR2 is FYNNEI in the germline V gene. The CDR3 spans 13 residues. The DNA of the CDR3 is TGTGCCAGCAGTGAATACCAAGAAGTAGGCTACACCTTC. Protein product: CASSEYQEVGYTF.